This is a list of T cell receptor beta chains from one sample in a study of blood T cell repertoires in COVID-19. Some clones are missing from TCRdb's copy, which holds only in-frame ones; the method was immunoSEQ multiplex PCR. Altogether around 300,000 clones are present, roughly 87% being singletons, with the ten largest covering 5.5% to 7%. The sample comprised PBMCs or T cells enriched from blood (not recorded which). The receptors stem from a woman aged 40 to 49 who had recovered from COVID-19. Each CDR3 is given with its conserved first and last residue. A D gene is named only where the DNA matches it firmly. Some rows have no size entry. The others give once, few or many, or a class for an expanded clone.

d_call: TRBD2
v_call: TRBV3-1/TRBV3-2
clone_size: NA
j_call: TRBJ2-5
cdr3_aa: CASSQGGLAAETQYF
cdr3_nt: TGTGCCAGCAGCCAAGGGGGACTAGCTGCTGAGACCCAGTACTTC

d_call: TRBD2
v_call: TRBV6-5
clone_size: NA
j_call: TRBJ2-1
cdr3_aa: CASRPLAGVYNEQFF
cdr3_nt: TGTGCCAGCAGGCCACTAGCGGGAGTGTACAATGAGCAGTTCTTC

d_call: NA
v_call: TRBV19
clone_size: NA
j_call: TRBJ2-1
cdr3_aa: CASTRSGHEQFF
cdr3_nt: TGTGCCAGTACTCGGAGCGGTCATGAGCAGTTCTTC

d_call: TRBD2
v_call: TRBV7-9
clone_size: NA
j_call: TRBJ2-2
cdr3_aa: CASSLDPASGRAIGELFF
cdr3_nt: TGTGCCAGCAGCTTAGATCCAGCTAGCGGGAGGGCCATCGGGGAGCTGTTTTTT

d_call: NA
v_call: TRBV7-2
clone_size: NA
j_call: TRBJ2-2
cdr3_aa: CASSPIAGELFF
cdr3_nt: TGTGCCAGCAGCCCTATCGCCGGGGAGCTGTTTTTT

d_call: NA
v_call: TRBV6-1
clone_size: NA
j_call: TRBJ2-5
cdr3_aa: CASSDRAGPRQETQYF
cdr3_nt: TGTGCCAGCAGTGATCGAGCGGGCCCAAGACAAGAGACCCAGTACTTC

d_call: TRBD2
v_call: TRBV3-1/TRBV3-2
clone_size: NA
j_call: TRBJ2-1
cdr3_aa: CASSPGLGWYNEQFF
cdr3_nt: TGTGCCAGCAGCCCCGGACTAGGGTGGTACAATGAGCAGTTCTTC

d_call: TRBD2
v_call: TRBV2
clone_size: NA
j_call: TRBJ2-5
cdr3_aa: CASRATSAGGETQYF
cdr3_nt: TGTGCCAGCAGAGCTACTAGCGCCGGCGGGGAGACCCAGTACTTC

d_call: NA
v_call: TRBV27
clone_size: NA
j_call: TRBJ1-5
cdr3_aa: CASSSRAAWPQHF
cdr3_nt: TGTGCCAGCAGTAGCAGGGCCGCTTGGCCCCAGCATTTT

d_call: NA
v_call: TRBV6-5
clone_size: NA
j_call: TRBJ1-4
cdr3_aa: CASSSPSATNEKLFF
cdr3_nt: TGTGCCAGCAGTTCCCCCTCTGCAACTAATGAAAAACTGTTTTTT

d_call: NA
v_call: TRBV6-5
clone_size: NA
j_call: TRBJ1-2
cdr3_aa: CASSYGGYGYTF
cdr3_nt: TGTGCCAGCAGTTATGGAGGGTATGGCTACACCTTC

d_call: NA
v_call: TRBV3-1/TRBV3-2
clone_size: NA
j_call: TRBJ2-7
cdr3_aa: CASSLRGSPTYEQYF
cdr3_nt: TGTGCCAGCAGCCTTAGGGGCAGCCCAACCTACGAGCAGTACTTC

d_call: NA
v_call: TRBV15
clone_size: NA
j_call: TRBJ2-7
cdr3_aa: CATSLGVGFEQYF
cdr3_nt: TGTGCCACCAGTCTGGGAGTAGGGTTCGAGCAGTACTTC

d_call: NA
v_call: TRBV5-1
clone_size: NA
j_call: TRBJ1-2
cdr3_aa: CASSLARGIDGYTF
cdr3_nt: TGCGCCAGCAGCTTGGCCAGAGGGATCGATGGCTACACCTTC

d_call: NA
v_call: TRBV15
clone_size: NA
j_call: TRBJ2-5
cdr3_aa: CATSRDPSRGETQYF
cdr3_nt: TGTGCCACCAGCAGAGATCCTAGTCGCGGGGAGACCCAGTACTTC

d_call: NA
v_call: TRBV19
clone_size: NA
j_call: TRBJ2-7
cdr3_aa: CASSITASAGNYEQYF
cdr3_nt: TGTGCCAGTAGTATAACGGCCTCAGCGGGTAACTACGAGCAGTACTTC

d_call: NA
v_call: TRBV2
clone_size: NA
j_call: TRBJ2-2
cdr3_aa: CASRADSDTGELFF
cdr3_nt: TGTGCCAGCAGAGCCGACAGCGACACCGGGGAGCTGTTTTTT

d_call: NA
v_call: TRBV18
clone_size: NA
j_call: TRBJ1-1
cdr3_aa: CASSPAGRNTEAFF
cdr3_nt: TGTGCCAGCTCACCGGCCGGGAGGAACACTGAAGCTTTCTTT

d_call: NA
v_call: TRBV9
clone_size: few
j_call: TRBJ1-2
cdr3_aa: CASSGNPTGTTNYGYTF
cdr3_nt: TGTGCCAGCAGCGGGAACCCTACAGGGACCACTAACTATGGCTACACCTTC

d_call: NA
v_call: TRBV7-8
clone_size: few
j_call: TRBJ1-1
cdr3_aa: CASSLGRMNTEAFF
cdr3_nt: TGTGCCAGCAGCCTGGGGCGTATGAACACTGAAGCTTTCTTT

d_call: TRBD1
v_call: TRBV28
clone_size: NA
j_call: TRBJ1-6
cdr3_aa: CASSLSLRGQDSPLHF
cdr3_nt: TGTGCCAGCAGTTTATCCCTCAGGGGGCAAGATTCACCCCTCCACTTT

d_call: NA
v_call: TRBV15
clone_size: NA
j_call: TRBJ1-6
cdr3_aa: CATSRDPTRGSPLHF
cdr3_nt: TGTGCCACCAGCAGAGATCCCACCAGGGGATCACCCCTCCACTTT

d_call: NA
v_call: TRBV4-3
clone_size: NA
j_call: TRBJ1-5
cdr3_aa: CASSQDVGYQPQHF
cdr3_nt: TGCGCCAGCAGCCAAGACGTCGGTTATCAGCCCCAGCATTTT

d_call: NA
v_call: TRBV7-9
clone_size: NA
j_call: TRBJ2-2
cdr3_aa: CASSLASTGELFF
cdr3_nt: TGTGCCAGCAGCTTAGCGTCTACCGGGGAGCTGTTTTTT

d_call: TRBD2
v_call: TRBV2
clone_size: NA
j_call: TRBJ2-1
cdr3_aa: CASRQILASGRDNEQFF
cdr3_nt: TGTGCCAGCCGACAGATCCTAGCTAGCGGGAGGGACAATGAGCAGTTCTTC

d_call: NA
v_call: TRBV4-3
clone_size: NA
j_call: TRBJ1-2
cdr3_aa: CASSRVFGENYGYTF
cdr3_nt: TGCGCCAGCAGCCGGGTGTTCGGAGAGAACTATGGCTACACCTTC

d_call: TRBD1
v_call: TRBV18
clone_size: NA
j_call: TRBJ1-5
cdr3_aa: CASSQTGQDSNQPQHF
cdr3_nt: TGTGCCAGCTCACAAACGGGACAGGATAGCAATCAGCCCCAGCATTTT

d_call: TRBD2
v_call: TRBV28
clone_size: NA
j_call: TRBJ2-1
cdr3_aa: CASSLFGLAGDAGGGNEQFF
cdr3_nt: TGTGCCAGCAGTTTATTTGGACTAGCGGGAGACGCGGGCGGCGGGAATGAGCAGTTCTTC

d_call: TRBD1
v_call: TRBV6-1
clone_size: NA
j_call: TRBJ1-2
cdr3_aa: CASSEATGIYGYTF
cdr3_nt: TGTGCCAGCAGTGAAGCGACAGGGATCTATGGCTACACCTTC

d_call: NA
v_call: TRBV28
clone_size: NA
j_call: TRBJ2-5
cdr3_aa: CASSPDRRQETQYF
cdr3_nt: TGTGCCAGCAGTCCCGACAGGAGACAAGAGACCCAGTACTTC

d_call: TRBD2
v_call: TRBV27
clone_size: few
j_call: TRBJ2-2
cdr3_aa: CASSLQLAGPRELFF
cdr3_nt: TGTGCCAGCAGTTTACAACTAGCGGGACCCCGGGAGCTGTTTTTT

d_call: NA
v_call: TRBV7-2
clone_size: NA
j_call: TRBJ2-1
cdr3_aa: CASSLTRVWDEQFF
cdr3_nt: TGTGCCAGCAGCTTAACACGGGTTTGGGATGAGCAGTTCTTC

d_call: TRBD1
v_call: TRBV2
clone_size: few
j_call: TRBJ1-2
cdr3_aa: CASMTGGWAINYGYTF
cdr3_nt: TGTGCCAGCATGACAGGGGGCTGGGCTATTAACTATGGCTACACCTTC

d_call: NA
v_call: TRBV6-2/TRBV6-3
clone_size: NA
j_call: TRBJ2-5
cdr3_aa: CASSPPGYQETQYF
cdr3_nt: TGTGCCAGCAGCCCGCCGGGGTACCAAGAGACCCAGTACTTC

d_call: TRBD1
v_call: TRBV7-2
clone_size: NA
j_call: TRBJ2-7
cdr3_aa: CASSSDRGREQYF
cdr3_nt: TGTGCCAGCAGCTCCGACAGGGGGCGAGAGCAGTACTTC

d_call: NA
v_call: TRBV29-1
clone_size: NA
j_call: TRBJ1-4
cdr3_aa: CSVEVGGGEKLFF
cdr3_nt: TGCAGCGTTGAGGTTGGCGGCGGGGAAAAACTGTTTTTT

d_call: TRBD1
v_call: TRBV2
clone_size: NA
j_call: TRBJ1-5
cdr3_aa: CASSPRQGPWPQHF
cdr3_nt: TGTGCCAGCAGTCCCCGACAGGGACCGTGGCCCCAGCATTTT

d_call: TRBD1
v_call: TRBV7-9
clone_size: NA
j_call: TRBJ2-3
cdr3_aa: CASSSTGDPTDTQYF
cdr3_nt: TGTGCCAGCAGCTCGACAGGGGATCCCACAGATACGCAGTATTTT

d_call: NA
v_call: TRBV29-1
clone_size: NA
j_call: TRBJ2-4
cdr3_aa: CSVEEGSLIRYF
cdr3_nt: TGCAGCGTTGAGGAGGGTTCCCTGATTCGGTACTTC

d_call: TRBD2
v_call: TRBV3-1/TRBV3-2
clone_size: few
j_call: TRBJ2-3
cdr3_aa: CASSQDYGGADTQYF
cdr3_nt: TGTGCCAGCAGCCAAGACTACGGGGGGGCAGATACGCAGTATTTT

d_call: TRBD1
v_call: TRBV7-2
clone_size: NA
j_call: TRBJ1-2
cdr3_aa: CASSPDRVRYGYTF
cdr3_nt: TGTGCCAGCAGCCCCGACAGGGTTCGCTATGGCTACACCTTC

d_call: NA
v_call: TRBV5-1
clone_size: NA
j_call: TRBJ1-2
cdr3_aa: CASSPGGNYGYTF
cdr3_nt: TGCGCCAGCAGCCCCGGGGGAAACTATGGCTACACCTTC

d_call: NA
v_call: TRBV4-3
clone_size: NA
j_call: TRBJ1-5
cdr3_aa: CASSQDFGGPSNQPQHF
cdr3_nt: TGCGCCAGCAGCCAAGATTTCGGGGGACCCAGCAATCAGCCCCAGCATTTT

d_call: NA
v_call: TRBV7-9
clone_size: NA
j_call: TRBJ1-3
cdr3_aa: CASTPSGSSGNTIYF
cdr3_nt: TGTGCCAGCACCCCCTCCGGGTCCTCTGGAAACACCATATATTTT

d_call: NA
v_call: TRBV2
clone_size: NA
j_call: TRBJ1-5
cdr3_aa: CASSVLSNQPQHF
cdr3_nt: TGTGCCAGCAGTGTACTTTCGAATCAGCCCCAGCATTTT